Reported below is one T cell receptor (beta chain). Its specificity is not known. Sequenced by immunoSEQ multiplex PCR; TCRdb stores in-frame clones only, minus some. The sample has around 40,000 clones; roughly 76% are singletons. This entry belongs to a study of a mutant IDH1 vaccine in newly diagnosed glioma. Looking at the study overall: Vaccine dosing followed radiotherapy by 4-6 weeks, or accompanied temozolomide cycles.

This CDR3 is 16 amino acids long. Trimming removed 2 bases from V and 0 bases from J, with 11 bases in between. CDR1 and CDR2 from the germline V gene are SGHRS and YFSETQ. Time point here: week 5, during vaccination. Each dose of the vaccine consisted of 300 ug of mutant IDH1 20-mer peptide, with topical imiquimod. Sequencing was performed on PBMCs, taken from a glioma patient whose treatment included an IDH1 peptide vaccine. This clonotype was obtained from a man aged 50-60 years with glioma. The chain employs TRBV5-1 and TRBJ1-4, with D perhaps matching TRBD1 (6 bases). The CDR3: CASSFQGQATNEKLFF. The CDR3 DNA is TGCGCCAGCAGCTTTCAGGGACAAGCAACTAATGAAAAACTGTTTTTT.